This T cell receptor (beta chain) was found in a study of blood T cells in healthy people across ages. General study results and limits: Relative to aged donors, long-lived donors carried more naive CD4+ cells and displayed higher diversity. With age, beta diversity per million T cells declined roughly linearly, significantly by 30 to 50. Estimated diversity that came from one million T cells was considered an underestimate.

With 5 bases clipped from V and 3 bases from J, the junction kept 6 bases outside the gene matches. Germline-derived CDR1 and CDR2 are SEHNR and FQNEAQ (reference sequence). The CDR3 is 17 amino acids. About this clonotype itself: Its cognate antigen is unknown.

Using a J-beta primer mix together with a sample-barcoded 5' primer, a second PCR was run for about 7 to 12 cycles. Via MiXCR, TCRdb re-called the 5' RACE reads, giving one row per CDR3 protein. This sample carries 1.5 million to 2 million distinct CDR3 sequences, approximately 28% of them seen once, and the ten largest clones take about 8%. The authors drew around 9.3 milliliters of peripheral blood from each donor. The TCR originated in a woman aged 25 to 39 in good health. J is TRBJ2-1 and V is TRBV7-9; 14 bases match TRBD2. Sequenced sample: blood. Written as DNA, the CDR3 is TGTGCCAGCAGCCCCGGGACTAGCGGGAGTTACTACAATGAGCAGTTCTTC. Translation: CASSPGTSGSYYNEQFF.